The text below deals with one T cell receptor beta chain. The data are from a study of cytomegalovirus exposure and HLA in healthy donors. Looked up from germline, CDR1 is LNHDA and CDR2 is SQIVND (reference sequence). V lost 7 bases and J lost 1; bases outside the gene matches: 8. This CDR3 spans 16 amino acids. The PCR made use of 60 Vbeta and 13 Jbeta primers. Assay: immunoSEQ multiplex PCR; the TCRdb copy retains only in-frame clones and omits some. The sample contains about 190,000 clones, 85% to 90% of which appear only once. This TCR was sampled from a man between 25 and 39 years old in good health and CMV-seronegative. The V call is TRBV19, the J call TRBJ2-1; TRBD2 matches 9 bases. Source material: PBMCs. The CDR3 DNA reads as TGTGCCAGTACCCAACACAGCGGGGGGTCCTACAATGAGCAGTTCTTC. It encodes CASTQHSGGSYNEQFF.